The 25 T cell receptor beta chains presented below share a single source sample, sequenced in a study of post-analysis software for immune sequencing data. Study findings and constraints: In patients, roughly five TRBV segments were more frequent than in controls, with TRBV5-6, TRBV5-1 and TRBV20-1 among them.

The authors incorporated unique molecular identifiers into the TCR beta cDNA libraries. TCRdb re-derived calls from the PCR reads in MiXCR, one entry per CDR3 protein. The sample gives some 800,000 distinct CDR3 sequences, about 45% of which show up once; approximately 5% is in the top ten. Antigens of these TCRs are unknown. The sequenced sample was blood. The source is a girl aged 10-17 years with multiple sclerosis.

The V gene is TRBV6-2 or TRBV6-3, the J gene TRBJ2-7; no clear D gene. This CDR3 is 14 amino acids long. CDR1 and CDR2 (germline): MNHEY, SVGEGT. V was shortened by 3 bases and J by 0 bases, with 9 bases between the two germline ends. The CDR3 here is CASSYTRLSYEQYF. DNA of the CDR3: TGTGCCAGCAGTTATACCCGACTCTCCTACGAGCAGTACTTC.

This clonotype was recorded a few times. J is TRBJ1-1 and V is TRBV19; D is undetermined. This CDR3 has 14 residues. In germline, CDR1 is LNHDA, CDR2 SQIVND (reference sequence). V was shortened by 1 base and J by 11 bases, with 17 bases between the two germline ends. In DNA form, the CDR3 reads TGTGCCAGTAGTATAGGTGGTGCAGTTGGTATGGCTTTCTTT. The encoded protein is CASSIGGAVGMAFF.

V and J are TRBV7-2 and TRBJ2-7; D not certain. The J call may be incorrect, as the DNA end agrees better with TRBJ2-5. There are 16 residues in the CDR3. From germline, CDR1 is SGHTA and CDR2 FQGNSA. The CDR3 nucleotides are TGTGCCAGCAGCTTTAACGGACGCATGCAGGCAGAGACCCAGTACTTC. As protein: CASSFNGRMQAETQYF.

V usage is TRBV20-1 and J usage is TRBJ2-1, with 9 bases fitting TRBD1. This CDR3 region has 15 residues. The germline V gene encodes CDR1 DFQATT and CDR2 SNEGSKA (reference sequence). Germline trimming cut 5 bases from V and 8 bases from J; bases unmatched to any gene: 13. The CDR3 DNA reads TGCAGTGCTTATTCCCGGGACAGGGCGGTCCATGAGCAGTTCTTC. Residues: CSAYSRDRAVHEQFF.

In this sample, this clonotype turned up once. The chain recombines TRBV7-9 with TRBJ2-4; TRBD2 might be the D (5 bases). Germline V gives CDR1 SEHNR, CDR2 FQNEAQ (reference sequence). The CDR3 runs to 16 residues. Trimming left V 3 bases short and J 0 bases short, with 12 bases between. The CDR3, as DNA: TGTGCCAGCAGCTTGACGGGATTCCTAGCCAAAAACATTCAGTACTTC. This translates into CASSLTGFLAKNIQYF.

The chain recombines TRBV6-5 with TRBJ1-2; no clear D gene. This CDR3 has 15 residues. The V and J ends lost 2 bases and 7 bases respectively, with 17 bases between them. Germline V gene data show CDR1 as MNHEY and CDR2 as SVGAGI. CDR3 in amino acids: CASSYRPERPGGYTF. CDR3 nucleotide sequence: TGTGCCAGCAGTTACCGCCCGGAGAGGCCTGGTGGCTACACCTTC.

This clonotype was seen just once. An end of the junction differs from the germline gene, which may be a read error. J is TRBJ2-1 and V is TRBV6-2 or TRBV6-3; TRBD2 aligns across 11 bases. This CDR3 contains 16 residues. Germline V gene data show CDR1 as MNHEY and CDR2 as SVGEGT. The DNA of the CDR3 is TGTACCAGCAGCCCCCGACTAGCGGGAATGTACAATGAGCAGTTCTTC. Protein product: CTSSPRLAGMYNEQFF.

For the CDR3, the DNA is TGCAGTGCTAGAGTCAACGGGCAACTCAATGAGCAGTTCTTC. Protein: CSARVNGQLNEQFF. The V gene is TRBV20-1, the J gene TRBJ2-1; D unclear. The ends were cut back, 1 base at V and 6 bases at J, with 13 bases in the middle. The CDR3 spans 14 residues. Looked up from germline, CDR1 is DFQATT and CDR2 is SNEGSKA (reference sequence).

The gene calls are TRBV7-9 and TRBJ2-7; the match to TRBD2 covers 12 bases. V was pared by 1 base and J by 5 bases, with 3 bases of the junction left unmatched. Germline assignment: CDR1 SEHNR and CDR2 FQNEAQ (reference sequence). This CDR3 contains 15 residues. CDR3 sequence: CASSLGLAGAHEQYF. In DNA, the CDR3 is TGTGCCAGCAGCTTAGGACTAGCGGGAGCCCACGAGCAGTACTTC.

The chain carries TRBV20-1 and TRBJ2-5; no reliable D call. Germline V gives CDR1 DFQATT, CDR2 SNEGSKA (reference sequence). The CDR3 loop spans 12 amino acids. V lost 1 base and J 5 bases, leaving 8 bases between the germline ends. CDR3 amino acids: CSARADLETQYF. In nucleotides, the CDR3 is TGCAGTGCTAGAGCTGATCTGGAGACCCAGTACTTC.

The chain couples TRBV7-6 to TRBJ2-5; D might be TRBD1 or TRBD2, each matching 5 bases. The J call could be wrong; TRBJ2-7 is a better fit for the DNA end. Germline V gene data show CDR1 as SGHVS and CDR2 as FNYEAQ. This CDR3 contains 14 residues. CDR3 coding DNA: TGTGCCAGCAGCTTAGAAGAGGGCAGGGACGAGCAGTACTTC. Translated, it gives CASSLEEGRDEQYF.

The CDR3 sequence: CASSLGSHSPLHF. The CDR3 DNA follows: TGTGCCAGCAGCTTAGGCAGCCATTCACCCCTCCACTTT. This chain joins TRBV7-2 and TRBJ1-6; D is unclear. The CDR3 runs 13 residues. The germline V and J ends were trimmed by 1 base and 8 bases, with 6 bases remaining between them. The germline CDR1 and CDR2 sequences are SGHTA and FQGNSA.

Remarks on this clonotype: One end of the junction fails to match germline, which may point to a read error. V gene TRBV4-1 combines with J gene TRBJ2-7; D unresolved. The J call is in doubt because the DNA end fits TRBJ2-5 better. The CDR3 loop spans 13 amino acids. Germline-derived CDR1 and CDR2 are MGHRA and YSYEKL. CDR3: CASRQDSPETQYF. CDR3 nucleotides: TGCGCCAGCAGACAAGATTCGCCCGAGACCCAGTACTTC.

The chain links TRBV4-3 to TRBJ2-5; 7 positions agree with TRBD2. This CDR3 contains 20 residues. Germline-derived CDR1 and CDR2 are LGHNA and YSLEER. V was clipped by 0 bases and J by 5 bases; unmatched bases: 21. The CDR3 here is CASSQDPLSPGLVVGETQYF. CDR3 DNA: TGCGCCAGCAGCCAAGATCCCCTCTCCCCCGGACTAGTGGTTGGGGAGACCCAGTACTTC.

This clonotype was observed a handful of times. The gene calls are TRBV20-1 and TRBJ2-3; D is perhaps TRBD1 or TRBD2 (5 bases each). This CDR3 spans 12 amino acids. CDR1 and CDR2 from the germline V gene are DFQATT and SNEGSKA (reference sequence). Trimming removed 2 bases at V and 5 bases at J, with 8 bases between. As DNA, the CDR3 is TGCAGTGCTAGACTTGGGGGAGATACGCAGTATTTT. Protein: CSARLGGDTQYF.

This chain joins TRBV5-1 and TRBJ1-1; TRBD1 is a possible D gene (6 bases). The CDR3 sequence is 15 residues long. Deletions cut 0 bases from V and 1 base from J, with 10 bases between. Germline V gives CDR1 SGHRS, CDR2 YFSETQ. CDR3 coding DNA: TGCGCCAGCAGCTTGGTTGGGGGGCGGAACACTGAAGCTTTCTTT. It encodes CASSLVGGRNTEAFF.

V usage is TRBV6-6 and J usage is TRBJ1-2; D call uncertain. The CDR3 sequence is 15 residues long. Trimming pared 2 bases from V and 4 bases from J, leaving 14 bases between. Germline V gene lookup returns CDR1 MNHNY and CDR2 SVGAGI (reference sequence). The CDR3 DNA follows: TGTGCCAGCAGTTACCTAAAGACCGATCCCTATGGCTACACCTTC. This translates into CASSYLKTDPYGYTF.

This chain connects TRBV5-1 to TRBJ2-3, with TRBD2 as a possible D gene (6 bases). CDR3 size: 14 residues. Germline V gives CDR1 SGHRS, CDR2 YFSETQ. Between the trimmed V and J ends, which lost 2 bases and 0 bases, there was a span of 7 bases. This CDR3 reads CASSFAGSTDTQYF. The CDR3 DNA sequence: TGCGCCAGCAGCTTTGCGGGGAGCACAGATACGCAGTATTTT.

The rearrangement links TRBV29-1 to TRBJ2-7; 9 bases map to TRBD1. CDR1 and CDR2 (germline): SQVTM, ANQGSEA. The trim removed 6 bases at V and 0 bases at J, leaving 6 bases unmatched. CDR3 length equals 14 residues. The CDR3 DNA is TGCAGCGTCGCCGGGACAGGGATCTCCTACGAGCAGTACTTC. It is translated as CSVAGTGISYEQYF.

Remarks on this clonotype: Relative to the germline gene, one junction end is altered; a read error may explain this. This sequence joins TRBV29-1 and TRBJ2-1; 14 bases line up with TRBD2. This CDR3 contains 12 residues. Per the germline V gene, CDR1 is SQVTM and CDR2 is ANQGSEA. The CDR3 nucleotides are TGTAGTGGGACTAGCGGGAGTCATGAGCAGTTCTTC. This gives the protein CSGTSGSHEQFF.

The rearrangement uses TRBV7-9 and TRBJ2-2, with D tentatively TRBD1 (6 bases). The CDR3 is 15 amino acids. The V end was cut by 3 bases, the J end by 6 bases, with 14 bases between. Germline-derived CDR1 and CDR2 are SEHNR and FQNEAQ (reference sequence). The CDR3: CASSFMAGDSGELFF. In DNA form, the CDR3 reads TGTGCCAGCAGCTTTATGGCAGGGGATTCCGGGGAGCTGTTTTTT.

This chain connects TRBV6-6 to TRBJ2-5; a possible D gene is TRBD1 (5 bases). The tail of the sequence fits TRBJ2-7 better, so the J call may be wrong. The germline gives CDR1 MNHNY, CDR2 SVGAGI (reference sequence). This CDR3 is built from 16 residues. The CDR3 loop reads CASSLRTRTTFYEQYF. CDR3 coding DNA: TGTGCCAGCAGTCTCCGAACCAGGACAACGTTCTACGAGCAGTACTTC.

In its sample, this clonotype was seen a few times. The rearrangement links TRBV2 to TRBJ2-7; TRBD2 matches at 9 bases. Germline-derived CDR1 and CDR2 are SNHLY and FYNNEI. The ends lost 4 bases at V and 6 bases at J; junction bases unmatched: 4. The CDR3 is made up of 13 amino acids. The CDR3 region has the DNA TGTGCCAGCAGTGTAGCGGGAGACAGCGAGCAGTACTTC. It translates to CASSVAGDSEQYF.

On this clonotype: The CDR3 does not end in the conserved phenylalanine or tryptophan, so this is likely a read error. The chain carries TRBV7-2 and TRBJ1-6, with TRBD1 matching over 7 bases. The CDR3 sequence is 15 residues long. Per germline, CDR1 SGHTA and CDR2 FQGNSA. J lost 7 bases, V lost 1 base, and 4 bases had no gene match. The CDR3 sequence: CASSLVTGSNSPLHL. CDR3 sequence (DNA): TGTGCCAGCAGCTTAGTGACAGGGTCAAATTCACCCCTCCACTTG.

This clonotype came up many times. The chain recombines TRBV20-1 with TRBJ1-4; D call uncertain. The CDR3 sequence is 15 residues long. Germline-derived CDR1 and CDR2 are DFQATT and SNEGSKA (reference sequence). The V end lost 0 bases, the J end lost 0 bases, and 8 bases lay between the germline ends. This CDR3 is CSARDLSTTNEKLFF. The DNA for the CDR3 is TGCAGTGCTAGAGATCTCAGTACAACTAATGAAAAACTGTTTTTT.